The 23 T cell receptor beta chains reported below all come from one sample, sequenced in a study of blood T cell repertoires in COVID-19 (dated by TCRdb to 2018 to 2020). The library was obtained by the immunoSEQ multiplex PCR assay. The clones in this table, taken by TCRdb from immuneACCESS, are in-frame only. Not every clone is retained; where verified, under half of the shortfall comes from an unresolved V gene, and the cause of the rest is unknown. For this sample the table gives about 270,000 clones, of which roughly 86% were detected only once. Clones ranked in the top ten supply 2% to 2.5% of the sample. Material for sequencing was peripheral blood. The receptor set was obtained from a woman between 50 and 59 years old with acute or convalescent COVID-19.

CDR3 amino acids: CASSVFALREGNEQFF. The CDR3 DNA reads TGTGCCAGCAGCGTATTCGCTCTCCGGGAAGGCAATGAGCAGTTCTTC. The chain carries TRBV9 and TRBJ2-1, with a weak D call TRBD2 (5 bases). CDR1 and CDR2 from the germline V gene are SGDLS and YYNGEE. Between the trimmed V and J ends, which lost 1 base and 6 bases, there was a span of 17 bases. The CDR3 totals 16 residues.

The chain couples TRBV7-2 to TRBJ1-5, with a tentative D call TRBD1 (5 bases). This CDR3 has 17 amino acids. V was clipped by 5 bases and J by 0 bases, with 17 bases between them. CDR1 SGHTA and CDR2 FQGNSA come from the germline V gene. As DNA, the CDR3 is TGTGCCAGCAGCCCCCGGGGGGGACCGTATAGCAATCAGCCCCAGCATTTT. It translates to CASSPRGGPYSNQPQHF.

This chain joins TRBV5-6 and TRBJ2-7, with a weak D call TRBD1 (5 bases). The CDR3 loop spans 15 amino acids. V lost 2 bases to trimming and J lost 0 bases, with 12 bases between them. Germline-derived CDR1 and CDR2 are SGHDT and YYEEEE. CDR3 sequence (DNA): TGTGCCAGCAGCTTCGCCGACAGAAGCTCCTACGAGCAGTACTTC. It codes for CASSFADRSSYEQYF.

V gene TRBV5-1 combines with J gene TRBJ2-7; no reliable D call. Germline CDR1 reads SGHRS; CDR2 reads YFSETQ. The CDR3 covers 12 residues. Between the trimmed V and J ends, which lost 4 bases and 4 bases, there was a span of 9 bases. This CDR3 is CASSIDLYEQYF. The CDR3 DNA follows: TGCGCCAGCAGCATTGACTTGTACGAGCAGTACTTC.

V usage is TRBV15 and J usage is TRBJ1-3; a weak D match, TRBD1 (5 bases). The CDR3 is 13 amino acids. Germline assignment: CDR1 LNHNV and CDR2 YYDKDF (reference sequence). V was trimmed by 4 bases and J by 5 bases, leaving 9 bases between them. The CDR3 spells CATSTNRRNTIYF. For the CDR3, the DNA is TGTGCCACCAGCACCAACAGGCGAAACACCATATATTTT.

V gene TRBV19 combines with J gene TRBJ1-1; the match to TRBD1 covers 7 bases. CDR1 LNHDA and CDR2 SQIVND come from the germline V gene (reference sequence). The CDR3 covers 15 residues. V lost 5 bases, J lost 3 bases, and 9 bases stayed unmatched. CDR3 bases: TGTGCCAGTAGTCCCTTCGGAGGGACAGACACTGAAGCTTTCTTT. Its protein product is CASSPFGGTDTEAFF. The entire variable domain, with the rest obtained from reference TRBV19 and TRBJ1-1, is as follows: DGGITQSPKYLFRKEGQNVTLSCEQNLNHDAMYWYRQDPGQGLRLIYYSQIVNDFQKGDIAEGYSVSREKKESFPLTVTSAQKNPTAFYLCASSPFGGTDTEAFFGQGTRLTVV.

The V gene is TRBV7-9, the J gene TRBJ1-2; 7 positions match TRBD1. Per the germline V gene, CDR1 is SEHNR and CDR2 is FQNEAQ (reference sequence). The J segment lost 4 bases and the V segment lost 5 bases, leaving 10 bases of the junction unmatched. The CDR3 extends over 15 amino acids. CDR3 region: CASSLDVGQIYGYTF. The CDR3 region has the DNA TGTGCCAGCAGCCTAGACGTGGGACAGATCTATGGCTACACCTTC.

The chain links TRBV5-1 to TRBJ2-1, with 8 bases lining up with TRBD1. The length of the CDR3 is 14 residues. V lost 4 bases and J lost 7; bases outside the gene matches: 7. Germline V gene data show CDR1 as SGHRS and CDR2 as YFSETQ. CDR3: CASSVQGGHNEQFF. As DNA, the CDR3 is TGCGCCAGCAGCGTACAGGGGGGCCATAATGAGCAGTTCTTC.

This chain connects TRBV19 to TRBJ1-2; TRBD1 aligns across 12 bases. Germline CDR1 LNHDA, CDR2 SQIVND (reference sequence). The CDR3 length is 14 residues. After removal of 7 bases from V and 5 bases from J, the junction contained 5 bases not matched to a gene. CDR3 sequence: CASIGTGGEYGYTF. CDR3 bases: TGTGCCAGTATCGGGACAGGGGGCGAATATGGCTACACCTTC.

The CDR3 DNA is TGTGCCAGCAGCCGACAGGGAAGGGTCCAGACCCAGTACTTC. Its protein is CASSRQGRVQTQYF. The rearrangement uses TRBV13 and TRBJ2-5; the match to TRBD1 covers 7 bases. Trimming took 5 bases from V and 6 from J; bases not matched to a gene: 9. This CDR3 contains 14 residues. The V gene's germline CDR1 is PRHDT and CDR2 FYEKMQ (reference sequence).

The J gene is TRBJ2-5, the V gene TRBV10-3, with 13 positions matching TRBD2. J gave up 4 bases and V 4 bases, and 9 bases lay outside the gene matches. Germline V CDR1 and CDR2: ENHRY, SYGVKD. This CDR3 spans 17 amino acids. The CDR3 here is CAISGGGLAGVLETQYF. Written as DNA, the CDR3 is TGTGCCATCAGTGGAGGCGGACTAGCGGGAGTGTTAGAGACCCAGTACTTC.

CDR3 in DNA: TGTGCCAGCAGTGATGGACAGGGGTACATGAACACTGAAGCTTTCTTT. As protein: CASSDGQGYMNTEAFF. The chain links TRBV6-4 to TRBJ1-1; 9 bases map to TRBD1. V was pared by 3 bases and J by 0 bases, with 5 bases of the junction left unmatched. Germline V lookup: CDR1 MRHNA, CDR2 SNTAGT. The CDR3 spans 16 residues.

The V call is TRBV7-2, the J call TRBJ2-7, with 9 nucleotides matching TRBD1. V lost 5 bases to trimming and J lost 0 bases; unmatched junction nucleotides: 5. The CDR3 is 15 residues long. Germline values: CDR1 SGHTA, CDR2 FQGNSA. CDR3 coding DNA: TGTGCCAGCAGCCAACGGGACAGGGCCTCCTACGAGCAGTACTTC. It encodes CASSQRDRASYEQYF.

The CDR3 spells CASSVEGTLAYEQYF. The CDR3 nucleotides are TGTGCCAGCAGCGTAGAGGGGACATTAGCCTACGAGCAGTACTTC. V and J are TRBV7-9 and TRBJ2-7, with D tentatively TRBD1 (6 bases). V was trimmed by 5 bases and J by 2 bases, leaving 16 bases between them. This CDR3 has 15 amino acids. The V gene's germline CDR1 is SEHNR and CDR2 FQNEAQ (reference sequence).

The chain recombines TRBV28 with TRBJ1-1; the match to TRBD1 covers 7 bases. This CDR3 comprises 12 residues. Germline V CDR1 and CDR2: MDHEN, SYDVKM. The J segment lost 7 bases and the V segment lost 8 bases, leaving 7 bases of the junction unmatched. The CDR3 coding sequence is TGTGCCAGCCGGCAGGGGGATGGTGAAGCTTTCTTT. Its protein is CASRQGDGEAFF.

The chain links TRBV6-4 to TRBJ2-1; 11 bases map to TRBD2. Trimming took 10 bases from V and 3 from J; bases not matched to a gene: 2. Germline V lookup: CDR1 MRHNA, CDR2 SNTAGT. This CDR3 is built from 13 residues. The chain's CDR3 is CATTSGSYNEQFF. The CDR3 bases are TGTGCCACCACTAGCGGGAGCTACAATGAGCAGTTCTTC.

The table lists this clone with a few counts. The chain is built from TRBV27 and TRBJ2-7, with 11 positions matching TRBD2. Germline-derived CDR1 and CDR2 are MNHEY and SMNVEV (reference sequence). The CDR3 is 14 residues long. With 6 bases clipped from V and 3 bases from J, the junction kept 4 bases outside the gene matches. The CDR3 protein is CASRGLAGGYEQYF. The CDR3, as DNA: TGTGCCAGCAGAGGGCTAGCGGGAGGCTACGAGCAGTACTTC.

This chain joins TRBV3-1 (or the pseudogene TRBV3-2) and TRBJ2-2; 12 nucleotides line up with TRBD2. This CDR3 region has 15 residues. Germline-derived CDR1 and CDR2 are LGHDT and YNNKEL (reference sequence). The junction had 5 bases not matched to a gene; V was cut back by 6 bases and J by 6 bases. The CDR3 loop reads CASSYTSGRSGELFF. The CDR3 nucleotides are TGTGCCAGCAGTTACACTAGCGGGAGGTCCGGGGAGCTGTTTTTT.

This chain joins TRBV27 and TRBJ2-3; 7 bases are a match to TRBD1. The CDR3 sequence is 15 residues long. After removal of 4 bases from V and 7 bases from J, the junction contained 11 bases not matched to a gene. From germline, CDR1 is MNHEY and CDR2 SMNVEV (reference sequence). The CDR3 DNA follows: TGTGCCAGCAGTTCCCGACAGGGCGGCAGGTATACGCAGTATTTT. Its translation: CASSSRQGGRYTQYF.

This chain uses TRBV2 with TRBJ2-5; TRBD1 matches 8 bases. The CDR3 sequence is 13 residues long. The ends lost 6 bases at V and 5 bases at J; junction bases unmatched: 5. Germline values: CDR1 SNHLY, CDR2 FYNNEI. The CDR3 loop is CASSEQGGETQYF. CDR3 sequence (DNA): TGTGCCAGCAGCGAACAGGGGGGTGAGACCCAGTACTTC.

The gene calls are TRBV6-5 and TRBJ2-5; D is possibly TRBD2 (5 bases). CDR1 MNHEY and CDR2 SVGAGI come from the germline V gene. V lost 6 bases to trimming and J lost 3 bases, with 11 bases between them. The CDR3 is made up of 13 amino acids. CDR3 DNA sequence: TGTGCCAGCAGGGAGCGGTCAGAAGAGACCCAGTACTTC. Protein product: CASRERSEETQYF.

The rearrangement links TRBV28 to TRBJ1-4; D unresolved. CDR3 length: 17 amino acids. Trimming stripped 2 bases from V and 8 bases from J, with 21 bases between. CDR1 is MDHEN, CDR2 SYDVKM, per germline. This chain's CDR3 is CASSLLGISGPEEKLFF. In DNA, the CDR3 is TGTGCCAGCAGTTTACTCGGCATTAGCGGTCCTGAGGAAAAACTGTTTTTT. Full variable domain (rest looked up from reference TRBV28 and TRBJ1-4): DVKVTQSSRYLVKRTGEKVFLECVQDMDHENMFWYRQDPGLGLRLIYFSYDVKMKEKGDIPEGYSVSREKKERFSLILESASTNQTSMYLCASSLLGISGPEEKLFFGSGTQLSVL.

There are a few counts of this clone. The rearrangement joins TRBV11-1 to TRBJ1-5, with D possibly TRBD1 on 6 matching bases. In germline, CDR1 is SGHAT, CDR2 FQDESV (reference sequence). Trimming removed 4 bases from V and 4 bases from J, with 8 bases in between. The CDR3 sequence is 13 residues long. Written as DNA, the CDR3 is TGTGCCAGCAGCTCACAGGGAAATCAGCCCCAGCATTTT. Translation: CASSSQGNQPQHF.